The sequence of this TCR beta chain was determined in a study of control samples from healthy donors and cancer patients (TCRdb year 2020). Note on this clone: The target of this receptor is not known. The sample holds no much larger clone one base away, and base qualities are not on file.

The CDR3 sequence holds 12 residues, the cysteine and phenylalanine included. Only CDR3 DNA is held: 36 bases, read in frame from base 1. The germline V end is reduced by 5 bases and the J end by 8 bases; junction bases left unmatched: 6. CDR1 and CDR2 are read off the germline V gene (reference sequence) as GTSNPN and SVGIG. The receptor library was made with the immunoSEQ multiplex PCR assay. Sourced from immuneACCESS, this table was stored by TCRdb with only in-frame sequences that have V and J called. A share of the clones is absent; for the studies checked, an unresolved V gene accounts for under half, and the remainder has no known explanation. This sample holds approximately 140,000 clones; less than 95% were observed only once. Less than 8.5% of the sample comes from the top ten.

The receptor comes from a man between 18 and 35 years old in good health. Recombination linked TRBV30 to TRBJ1-2, with 9 bases in between that match TRBD1. The sequencing sample was made of blood. The sequenced DNA: TGTGCCTGGGGGACAGGGTTTATCGGCTACACCTTC. It encodes CAWGTGFIGYTF. The reference TRBV30 and TRBJ1-2 proteins fill in what lies around the CDR3, so the full variable domain reads SQTIHQWPATLVQPVGSPLSLECTVEGTSNPNLYWYRQAAGRGLQLLFYSVGIGQISSEVPQNLSASRPQDRQFILSSKKLLLSDSGFYLCAWGTGFIGYTFGSGTRLTVV.